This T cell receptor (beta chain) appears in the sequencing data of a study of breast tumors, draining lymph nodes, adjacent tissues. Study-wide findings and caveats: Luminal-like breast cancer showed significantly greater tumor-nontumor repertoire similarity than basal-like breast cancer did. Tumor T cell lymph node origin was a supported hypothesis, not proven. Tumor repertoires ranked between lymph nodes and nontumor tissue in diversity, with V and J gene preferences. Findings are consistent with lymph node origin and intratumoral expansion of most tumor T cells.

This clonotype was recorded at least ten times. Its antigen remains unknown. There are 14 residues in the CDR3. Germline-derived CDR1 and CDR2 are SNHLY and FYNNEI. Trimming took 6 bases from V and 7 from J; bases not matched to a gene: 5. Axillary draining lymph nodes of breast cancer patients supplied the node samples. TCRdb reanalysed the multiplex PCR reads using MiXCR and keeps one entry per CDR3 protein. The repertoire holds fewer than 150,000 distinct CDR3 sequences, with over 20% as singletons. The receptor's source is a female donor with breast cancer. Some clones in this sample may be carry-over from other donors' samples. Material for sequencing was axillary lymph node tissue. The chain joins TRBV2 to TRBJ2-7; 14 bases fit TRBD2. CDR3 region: CASRPGLAGVEQYF. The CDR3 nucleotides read TGTGCCAGCAGGCCGGGACTAGCGGGAGTAGAGCAGTACTTC.